This passage covers 16 T cell receptor beta chains from one sample sequenced in a study of cytomegalovirus exposure and HLA in healthy donors. The PCR ran on 60 Vbeta and 13 Jbeta primers. The table came from immunoSEQ multiplex PCR; TCRdb's copy has only in-frame clones and leaves some out. Of around 230,000 clones listed, 82% are singletons. The sample consisted of PBMCs. The receptors come from a middle-aged man in good health and CMV-seropositive.

The V and J genes are TRBV18 and TRBJ1-2; tentatively, D is TRBD1 (5 bases). The CDR3 length is 14 residues. CDR1 and CDR2 from the germline V gene are KGHSH and LQKENI. Trimming took 2 bases from V and 2 from J, leaving 9 bases between them. CDR3 sequence (DNA): TGTGCCAGCTCACCAATCACAGGAAACTATGGCTACACCTTC. It translates to CASSPITGNYGYTF. Based on the CDR3 plus reference TRBV18 and TRBJ1-2, the full variable domain is NAGVMQNPRHLVRRRGQEARLRCSPMKGHSHVYWYRQLPEEGLKFMVYLQKENIIDESGMPKERFSAEFPKEGPSILRIQQVVRGDSAAYFCASSPITGNYGYTFGSGTRLTVV.

The chain links TRBV5-1 to TRBJ2-7, with 12 bases that match TRBD2. The CDR3 has 14 residues. J lost 5 bases, V lost 3 bases, and 3 bases had no gene match. Germline CDR1 reads SGHRS; CDR2 reads YFSETQ. This chain's CDR3 is CASSYRLAGDEQYF. The CDR3 nucleotides are TGCGCCAGCAGCTACAGACTAGCGGGGGACGAGCAGTACTTC.

The chain has TRBV11-2 and TRBJ2-1; D is perhaps TRBD2 (6 bases). The CDR3 loop spans 16 amino acids. Germline V gene lookup returns CDR1 SGHAT and CDR2 FQNNGV. The V end was cut by 1 base, the J end by 3 bases, with 13 bases between. CDR3 amino acids: CASSLGLVEGYNEQFF. DNA for the CDR3: TGTGCCAGCAGCTTAGGGTTAGTGGAGGGCTACAATGAGCAGTTCTTC.

The chain couples TRBV7-2 to TRBJ1-5; D gene unclear. The CDR3 has 14 residues. V was trimmed by 1 base and J by 2 bases, leaving 6 bases between them. Germline CDR1 SGHTA, CDR2 FQGNSA. CDR3 nucleotides: TGTGCCAGCAGCTTAGACCGGGGCAATCAGCCCCAGCATTTT. Translation gives CASSLDRGNQPQHF.

The V call is TRBV7-8, the J call TRBJ2-2, with D unclear. V lost 5 bases to trimming and J lost 0 bases, with 10 bases between them. Germline CDR1 reads SGHVS; CDR2 reads FQNEAQ. This CDR3 is built from 15 residues. CDR3 amino acids: CASSQRWTNTGELFF. The CDR3 coding sequence is TGTGCCAGCAGCCAGAGGTGGACGAACACCGGGGAGCTGTTTTTT.

This chain joins TRBV2 and TRBJ2-1, with D possibly TRBD1 on 5 matching bases. V lost 7 bases and J lost 3, with 10 bases in between. The CDR3 runs to 13 residues. Germline-derived CDR1 and CDR2 are SNHLY and FYNNEI. CDR3 nucleotide sequence: TGTGCCAGCATCCAGGGAATCTACAATGAGCAGTTCTTC. It codes for CASIQGIYNEQFF. The variable domain in full, with the rest retrieved from reference TRBV2 and TRBJ2-1, is EPEVTQTPSHQVTQMGQEVILRCVPISNHLYFYWYRQILGQKVEFLVSFYNNEISEKSEIFDDQFSVERPDGSNFTLKIRSTKLEDSAMYFCASIQGIYNEQFFGPGTRLTVL.

This clone occurred once. The V and J genes are TRBV12-5 and TRBJ2-1; weak D call: TRBD1 (6 bases). Between the trimmed V and J ends, which lost 5 bases and 4 bases, there was a span of 9 bases. The CDR3 is 13 amino acids. From germline, CDR1 is LGHNT and CDR2 FRNRAP. DNA for the CDR3: TGTGCTAGTGGTCCGGACAGTTACAATGAGCAGTTCTTC. Translated: CASGPDSYNEQFF.

Here the CDR3 reads CASSPTSGRRQETQYF. The CDR3 region has the DNA TGTGCCAGCAGTCCTACTAGCGGGAGACGCCAAGAGACCCAGTACTTC. J is TRBJ2-5 and V is TRBV2; TRBD2 agrees at 11 bases. The CDR3 loop spans 16 amino acids. The V gene's germline CDR1 is SNHLY and CDR2 FYNNEI. Trimming took 5 bases from V and 1 from J; bases not matched to a gene: 6.

The chain joins TRBV29-1 to TRBJ2-1; perhaps TRBD2 as D (5 bases). V lost 3 bases to trimming and J lost 0 bases, with 12 bases between them. The CDR3 contains 15 residues. CDR1 and CDR2 (germline): SQVTM, ANQGSEA. The CDR3 DNA follows: TGCAGCGTTGACCTAGCCTTAAGCTCCTACAATGAGCAGTTCTTC. The encoded protein is CSVDLALSSYNEQFF.

The DNA for the CDR3 is TGTGCCAGCAGCCATATTCCGGGACAGGTTGACGGCTACACCTTC. This gives the protein CASSHIPGQVDGYTF. This sequence joins TRBV4-2 and TRBJ1-2, with 8 nucleotides matching TRBD1. Germline trimming cut 3 bases from V and 8 bases from J; bases unmatched to any gene: 11. The CDR3 extends over 15 amino acids. Germline values: CDR1 LGHNA, CDR2 YNFKEQ.

The rearrangement joins TRBV5-6 to TRBJ1-1; D gene uncertain. Trimming stripped 7 bases from V and 4 bases from J, with 8 bases between. CDR1 is SGHDT, CDR2 YYEEEE, per germline. The CDR3 extends over 11 amino acids. The CDR3 region has the DNA TGTGCCAGCCATTACGGCACTGAAGCTTTCTTT. As protein: CASHYGTEAFF.

The chain couples TRBV10-3 to TRBJ2-7; 9 bases align to TRBD2. The V segment lost 4 bases and the J segment 5 bases; nucleotides outside the gene matches: 3. CDR1 ENHRY and CDR2 SYGVKD come from the germline V gene. The CDR3 covers 13 residues. CDR3 loop: CAISGGRADEQYF. The CDR3 DNA reads as TGTGCCATCAGTGGCGGGAGGGCGGACGAGCAGTACTTC.

This clone was observed a single time. The gene calls are TRBV7-9 and TRBJ1-5, with 8 bases lining up with TRBD1. The J segment lost 3 bases and the V segment lost 3 bases, leaving 4 bases of the junction unmatched. The CDR3 has 15 amino acids. Germline V CDR1 and CDR2: SEHNR, FQNEAQ (reference sequence). CDR3 in amino acids: CASSFGQGINQPQHF. The CDR3 bases are TGTGCCAGCAGCTTCGGACAGGGTATCAATCAGCCCCAGCATTTT.

The V call is TRBV4-1, the J call TRBJ2-1, with D unresolved. Trimming stripped 4 bases from V and 4 bases from J, with 5 bases between. The CDR3 length is 12 residues. Per the germline V gene, CDR1 is MGHRA and CDR2 is YSYEKL. The CDR3 protein is CASSLMYNEQFF. CDR3 coding DNA: TGCGCCAGCAGCCTTATGTACAATGAGCAGTTCTTC.

J is TRBJ2-1 and V is TRBV11-3, with D possibly TRBD1 on 6 matching bases. CDR3 size: 12 residues. V lost 1 base to trimming and J lost 10 bases, with 8 bases between them. Germline CDR1 reads SGHNT; CDR2 reads YENEEA. The CDR3 loop is CASSLAGAEQFF. The CDR3 DNA sequence: TGTGCCAGCAGCTTAGCAGGGGCCGAGCAGTTCTTC.

The chain links TRBV30 to TRBJ1-1, with TRBD1 matching 9 bases. V lost 4 bases and J lost 4; bases outside the gene matches: 16. Per the germline V gene, CDR1 is GTSNPN and CDR2 is SVGIG (reference sequence). CDR3 length: 17 residues. CDR3 sequence reads: CAWITGGDGFRGTEAFF. Here the CDR3 DNA reads TGTGCCTGGATTACAGGGGGCGATGGGTTTAGGGGCACTGAAGCTTTCTTT.